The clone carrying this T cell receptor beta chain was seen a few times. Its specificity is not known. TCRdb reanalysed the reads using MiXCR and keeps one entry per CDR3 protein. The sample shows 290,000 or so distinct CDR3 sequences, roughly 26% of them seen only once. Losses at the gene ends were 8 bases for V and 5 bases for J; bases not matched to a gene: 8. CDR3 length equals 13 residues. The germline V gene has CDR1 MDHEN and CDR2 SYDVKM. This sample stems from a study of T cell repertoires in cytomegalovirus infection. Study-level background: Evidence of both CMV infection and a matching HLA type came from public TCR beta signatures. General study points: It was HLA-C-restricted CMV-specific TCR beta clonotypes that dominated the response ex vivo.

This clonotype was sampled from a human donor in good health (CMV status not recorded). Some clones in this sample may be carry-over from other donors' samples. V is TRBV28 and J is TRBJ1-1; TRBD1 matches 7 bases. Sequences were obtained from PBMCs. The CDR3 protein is CASRGGELTEAFF. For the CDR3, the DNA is TGTGCCAGCCGAGGGGGCGAGTTAACTGAAGCTTTCTTT.